These 23 T cell receptor beta chains were sequenced from one sample in a study of shared clonotypes between healthy human individuals. Here immunoSEQ multiplex PCR was the method, and the copy in TCRdb shows in-frame clones only, minus some. The data contain roughly 490,000 clones, 76% of them singletons. Sequencing was done on a sample of PBMCs. The source of these receptors is a woman aged 40-49 years in good health. Some clones in this sample may be carry-over from other donors' samples.

CDR3 in DNA: TGTGCCAGCAGCCAAGACCCACATGGAAGACCTAACTATGGCTACACCTTC. It translates to CASSQDPHGRPNYGYTF. The chain joins TRBV14 to TRBJ1-2, with no clear D. Between the trimmed V and J ends, which lost 0 bases and 0 bases, there was a span of 14 bases. CDR1 and CDR2 from the germline V gene are SGHDN and FVKESK. This CDR3 region has 17 residues.

CDR3 sequence: CASSETGFFGEQYF. The CDR3 DNA follows: TGTGCCAGCAGTGAGACAGGTTTCTTCGGCGAGCAGTACTTC. The chain is built from TRBV6-1 and TRBJ2-7; perhaps TRBD1 as D (6 bases). This CDR3 contains 14 residues. In germline, CDR1 is MNHNS, CDR2 SASEGT. Trimming removed 3 bases at V and 6 bases at J, with 15 bases between.

Note on this clone: This sample also contains other DNA sequences that code for the same CDR3. CDR3 in DNA: TGTGCCACCAGCAGAGATCGCGGGAACACTGAAGCTTTCTTT. This translates into CATSRDRGNTEAFF. V is TRBV15 and J is TRBJ1-1; D call uncertain. The V gene lost 0 bases and the J gene lost 1 base, with 6 bases spanning the gap. CDR1 is LNHNV, CDR2 YYDKDF, per germline (reference sequence). This CDR3 is built from 14 residues.

On this clone: One base separates it from a far larger clone, so it is likely a read error. V gene TRBV6-6 combines with J gene TRBJ2-7; D gene uncertain. V dropped 7 bases and J dropped 0 bases, with 4 bases sitting between them. This CDR3 spans 11 amino acids. The germline CDR1 and CDR2 sequences are MNHNY and SVGAGI (reference sequence). The CDR3, as DNA: TGTGCCAGCACGGACTCCTACGAGCAGTACTTC. This sequence encodes CASTDSYEQYF.

The J gene is TRBJ1-2, the V gene TRBV7-3; D gene ambiguous. CDR3 size: 13 residues. Germline loops: CDR1 SGHTA, CDR2 FQGTGA. V lost 1 base and J lost 7, with 10 bases in between. The CDR3 DNA reads as TGTGCCAGCAGCTTAAACGGTGGAGGTGGCTACACCTTC. This gives the protein CASSLNGGGGYTF.

The chain carries TRBV19 and TRBJ2-7, with TRBD1 matching 9 bases. The germline gives CDR1 LNHDA, CDR2 SQIVND (reference sequence). V lost 7 bases and J lost 5; bases outside the gene matches: 6. CDR3 size: 13 residues. The CDR3 bases are TGTGCCAGTAAGAGGACAGGGGTCGACGAGCAGTACTTC. It codes for CASKRTGVDEQYF.

The rearrangement uses TRBV7-9 and TRBJ2-1; D is undetermined. Trimming shortened V by 5 bases and J by 10 bases, and 15 bases separated the two germline ends. Germline CDR1 SEHNR, CDR2 FQNEAQ (reference sequence). The CDR3 spans 13 residues. CDR3 loop: CASSLLETGEQFF. Written as DNA, the CDR3 is TGTGCCAGCAGCCTTCTAGAAACTGGAGAGCAGTTCTTC.

The genes are TRBV5-1 and TRBJ2-1; 9 nucleotides align to TRBD2. The V gene's germline CDR1 is SGHRS and CDR2 YFSETQ. The CDR3 is 16 amino acids. After removal of 4 bases from V and 6 bases from J, the junction contained 11 bases not matched to a gene. CDR3 region: CASSGTLAGPLNEQFF. The CDR3 nucleotides are TGCGCCAGCAGCGGAACCCTAGCGGGACCCCTCAATGAGCAGTTCTTC. The full variable domain, rest sourced from reference TRBV5-1 and TRBJ2-1, is KAGVTQTPRYLIKTRGQQVTLSCSPISGHRSVSWYQQTPGQGLQFLFEYFSETQRNKGNFPGRFSGRQFSNSRSEMNVSTLELGDSALYLCASSGTLAGPLNEQFFGPGTRLTVL.

Only a few counts were recorded for this clone. The rearrangement joins TRBV5-1 to TRBJ2-3; D not resolved. This CDR3 is 13 amino acids long. Germline CDR1 SGHRS, CDR2 YFSETQ. V lost 7 bases, J lost 6 bases, and 15 bases lay in between. The CDR3 DNA is TGCGCCAGCTTGGGCCTTGAGATGGATACGCAGTATTTT. Encoded protein: CASLGLEMDTQYF.

The genes are TRBV5-1 and TRBJ2-7; D tentatively reads TRBD1 or TRBD2 (5 bases each). Trimming took off 1 base at V and 3 bases at J, with 11 bases between the two ends. Per germline, CDR1 SGHRS and CDR2 YFSETQ. The CDR3 covers 14 residues. CDR3 region: CASSLSGRNYEQYF. CDR3 nucleotide sequence: TGCGCCAGCAGCTTGTCGGGACGGAACTACGAGCAGTACTTC.

V usage is TRBV20-1 and J usage is TRBJ2-7; possible D gene TRBD2, 5 bases. The CDR3 runs 11 residues. Germline CDR1 DFQATT, CDR2 SNEGSKA (reference sequence). V shed 6 bases and J shed 6 bases, with 12 bases lying between them. The CDR3 spells CSAIGGFEQYF. The CDR3 DNA follows: TGCAGTGCAATTGGAGGTTTCGAGCAGTACTTC.

On this clone: The junction and the germline gene differ at one end; a read error may be behind it. The V gene is TRBV30, the J gene TRBJ2-2; 13 bases map to TRBD2. CDR1 is GTSNPN, CDR2 SVGIG, per germline (reference sequence). The CDR3 totals 16 residues. The CDR3 coding sequence is TGTGCCTGGAGTCCTGGGACTAGCGGGAACGCCGGGGAGCTGTTTTTT. Translating gives CAWSPGTSGNAGELFF.

This chain connects TRBV7-7 to TRBJ2-5, with D perhaps being TRBD1 or TRBD2 (6 bases each). With 3 bases removed from V and 3 bases from J, the gap between germline ends came to 14 bases. Per the germline V gene, CDR1 is SSHAT and CDR2 is FNYEAQ (reference sequence). This CDR3 has 15 amino acids. The CDR3 DNA follows: TGTGCCAGCAGCTTTGGAGGGGGTTGGGAAGAGACCCAGTACTTC. Protein sequence: CASSFGGGWEETQYF.

This clone has a handful of counts. The CDR3 DNA is TGTGCCAGCAGGGAGAAGTACGAGCAGTACTTC. Amino acid sequence: CASREKYEQYF. V usage is TRBV28 and J usage is TRBJ2-7; unclear D gene. Germline lookup yields CDR1 MDHEN and CDR2 SYDVKM. The germline V and J ends were trimmed by 6 bases and 4 bases, with 7 bases remaining between them. The CDR3 runs to 11 residues.

This chain connects TRBV30 to TRBJ2-3, with D hard to call. The CDR3 consists of 11 residues. Germline CDR1 and CDR2: GTSNPN and SVGIG (reference sequence). V was cut by 5 bases and J by 2 bases, with 5 bases left in between. CDR3 protein: CAWGLTDTQYF. In nucleotides, the CDR3 is TGTGCCTGGGGGCTCACAGATACGCAGTATTTT.

This clone showed up many times. This sequence joins TRBV6-4 and TRBJ1-2; 7 nucleotides align to TRBD1. Per germline, CDR1 MRHNA and CDR2 SNTAGT. This CDR3 contains 15 residues. V lost 6 bases to trimming and J lost 0 bases; unmatched junction nucleotides: 7. The CDR3 nucleotides are TGTGCCAGCAGCCCGACAGGGTTTTCTAACTATGGCTACACCTTC. Translating gives CASSPTGFSNYGYTF.

This chain uses TRBV15 with TRBJ2-3; 11 bases match TRBD2. V gave up 0 bases and J gave up 6 bases; unmatched junction bases: 11. This CDR3 comprises 18 residues. Germline V gene data show CDR1 as LNHNV and CDR2 as YYDKDF (reference sequence). The CDR3 loop is CATSREGWASGRMDTQYF. The CDR3 bases are TGTGCCACCAGCAGAGAGGGGTGGGCTAGCGGGAGGATGGATACGCAGTATTTT.

The rearrangement uses TRBV19 and TRBJ2-1; the D is unclear. Germline CDR1 reads LNHDA; CDR2 reads SQIVND (reference sequence). CDR3 length: 16 residues. V was shortened by 3 bases and J by 6 bases, with 18 bases between the two germline ends. CDR3 amino acids: CASSMLGRTSPNEQFF. CDR3 nucleotides: TGTGCCAGTAGTATGTTGGGTAGAACCTCCCCCAATGAGCAGTTCTTC. The complete variable domain, with remaining parts taken from reference TRBV19 and TRBJ2-1, reads DGGITQSPKYLFRKEGQNVTLSCEQNLNHDAMYWYRQDPGQGLRLIYYSQIVNDFQKGDIAEGYSVSREKKESFPLTVTSAQKNPTAFYLCASSMLGRTSPNEQFFGPGTRLTVL.

This clone was detected a few times. The chain carries TRBV5-4 and TRBJ2-7; D gene unclear. Per germline, CDR1 SGHNT and CDR2 YYREEE (reference sequence). The ends were cut back, 4 bases at V and 2 bases at J, with 13 bases in the middle. This CDR3 is built from 14 residues. CDR3 sequence (DNA): TGTGCCAGCAGCGCCACCGGATTTACCTACGAGCAGTACTTC. It specifies CASSATGFTYEQYF.

As regards this clone: At one end the junction does not follow the germline gene, possibly because of a read error. Other DNA sequences in the sample encode the same CDR3. The chain couples TRBV6-1 to TRBJ1-6; perhaps TRBD1 as D (6 bases). The CDR3 is 13 residues long. From germline, CDR1 is MNHNS and CDR2 SASEGT. The CDR3 sequence is CASSDIRGSSLHF. CDR3 in DNA: TGTGCCAGCAGTGATATTAGGGGGTCGTCCCTCCACTTC.

The rearrangement uses TRBV30 and TRBJ2-4; D may be TRBD2 (5 bases). Germline V gene sequence: CDR1 GTSNPN, CDR2 SVGIG (reference sequence). This CDR3 spans 18 amino acids. With 4 bases removed from V and 0 bases from J, the gap between germline ends came to 22 bases. CDR3 bases: TGTGCCTGGATTCCCGACTCGCGGGTGAGCTTAGCCAAAAACATTCAGTACTTC. It codes for CAWIPDSRVSLAKNIQYF.

V usage is TRBV19 and J usage is TRBJ2-7, with 9 bases identical to TRBD2. The CDR3 sequence is 15 residues long. Germline lookup yields CDR1 LNHDA and CDR2 SQIVND (reference sequence). V dropped 6 bases and J dropped 2; count of bases not matched to a gene: 8. The DNA of the CDR3 is TGTGCCAGTAGCGATAGCGGGAGATCGGCCTACGAGCAGTACTTC. Translation gives CASSDSGRSAYEQYF.

The chain links TRBV5-6 to TRBJ2-5; D is perhaps TRBD2 (7 bases). The V end was cut by 4 bases, the J end by 4 bases, with 14 bases between. The germline V gene encodes CDR1 SGHDT and CDR2 YYEEEE. CDR3 length equals 14 residues. CDR3 bases: TGTGCCAGCAGCCCAAGGGGGGGAGGAGAGACCCAGTACTTC. It is translated as CASSPRGGGETQYF.